The T cell receptor beta chain under discussion was sequenced for a study of blood T cell repertoires in COVID-19. Study details: Collection of acute and convalescent COVID-19 samples took place in the United States, Italy and Spain. The cDNA or gDNA used as material had been derived from T cells, B-cell-depleted T cells, or PBMCs.

Study processing details: Nucleated cell counts were estimated from reference gene primer amplification. Clones were read by immunoSEQ multiplex PCR, and TCRdb kept only the in-frame ones, dropping some. The DNA gave D and trimming, while V, J and clone size come from that table. The repertoire holds approximately 140,000 clones, with over 80% as singletons. Germline V lookup: CDR1 MNHEY, CDR2 SVGAGI. The CDR3 is 13 residues long. With 5 bases removed from V and 8 bases from J, the gap between germline ends came to 15 bases. The clonotype was recovered from a human donor in a cohort sampled during active COVID-19. This chain connects TRBV6-5 to TRBJ1-2; D is possibly TRBD1 (6 bases). The sample comprised peripheral blood. Here the CDR3 reads CASSTGRAGGYTF. In DNA form, the CDR3 reads TGTGCCAGCAGTACAGGGAGGGCGGGCGGCTACACCTTC.